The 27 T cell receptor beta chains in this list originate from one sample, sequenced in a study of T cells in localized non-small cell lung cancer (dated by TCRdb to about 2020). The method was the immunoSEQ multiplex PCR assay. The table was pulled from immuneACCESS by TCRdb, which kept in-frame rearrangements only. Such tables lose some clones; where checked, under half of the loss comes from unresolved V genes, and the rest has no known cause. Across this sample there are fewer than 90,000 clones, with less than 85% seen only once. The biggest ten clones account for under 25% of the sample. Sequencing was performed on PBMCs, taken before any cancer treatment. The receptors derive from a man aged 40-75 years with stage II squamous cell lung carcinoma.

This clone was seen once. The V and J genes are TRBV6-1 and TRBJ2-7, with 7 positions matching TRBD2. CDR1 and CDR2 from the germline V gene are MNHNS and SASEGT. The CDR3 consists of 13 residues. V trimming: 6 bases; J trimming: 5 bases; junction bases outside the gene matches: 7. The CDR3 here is CASSGLVGNEQYF. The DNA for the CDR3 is TGTGCCAGCAGCGGACTAGTTGGAAACGAGCAGTACTTC.

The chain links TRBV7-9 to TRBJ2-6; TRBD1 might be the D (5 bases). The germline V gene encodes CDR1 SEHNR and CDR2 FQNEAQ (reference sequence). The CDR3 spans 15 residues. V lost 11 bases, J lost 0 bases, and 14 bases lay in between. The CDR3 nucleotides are TGTGCCTCCCCGACAGACCGCTCTGGGGCCAACGTCCTGACTTTC. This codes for CASPTDRSGANVLTF.

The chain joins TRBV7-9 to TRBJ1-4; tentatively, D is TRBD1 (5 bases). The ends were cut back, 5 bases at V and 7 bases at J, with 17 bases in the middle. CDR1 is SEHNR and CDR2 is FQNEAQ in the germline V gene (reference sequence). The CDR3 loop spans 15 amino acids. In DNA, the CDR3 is TGTGCCAGCAGCATACAGGCTGATGCGAGTGAAAAACTGTTTTTT. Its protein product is CASSIQADASEKLFF.

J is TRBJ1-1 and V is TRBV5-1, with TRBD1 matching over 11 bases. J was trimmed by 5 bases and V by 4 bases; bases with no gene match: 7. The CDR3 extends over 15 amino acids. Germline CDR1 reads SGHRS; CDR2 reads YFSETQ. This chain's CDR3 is CASSIRTGGSTEAFF. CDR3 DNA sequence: TGCGCCAGCAGCATACGGACAGGGGGCTCGACTGAAGCTTTCTTT.

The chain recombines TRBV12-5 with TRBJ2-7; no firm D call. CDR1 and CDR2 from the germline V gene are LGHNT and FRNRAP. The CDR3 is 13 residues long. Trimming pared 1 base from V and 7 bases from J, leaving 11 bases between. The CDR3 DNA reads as TGTGCTAGTGGTTTGGGGGAAGGTCGGGAGCAGTACTTC. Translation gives CASGLGEGREQYF.

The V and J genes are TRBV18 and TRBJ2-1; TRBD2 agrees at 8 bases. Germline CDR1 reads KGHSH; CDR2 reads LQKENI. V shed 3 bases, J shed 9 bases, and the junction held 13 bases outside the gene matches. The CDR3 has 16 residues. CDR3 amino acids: CASSPTAVAGRAEQFF. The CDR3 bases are TGTGCCAGCTCACCCACTGCGGTAGCGGGAAGGGCTGAGCAGTTCTTC.

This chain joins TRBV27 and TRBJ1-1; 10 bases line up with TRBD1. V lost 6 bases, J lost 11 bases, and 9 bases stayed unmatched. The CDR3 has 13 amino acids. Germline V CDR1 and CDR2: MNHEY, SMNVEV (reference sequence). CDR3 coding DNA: TGTGCCAGCAGAAAGGCAGGGACAGGGGACGCTTTCTTT. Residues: CASRKAGTGDAFF.

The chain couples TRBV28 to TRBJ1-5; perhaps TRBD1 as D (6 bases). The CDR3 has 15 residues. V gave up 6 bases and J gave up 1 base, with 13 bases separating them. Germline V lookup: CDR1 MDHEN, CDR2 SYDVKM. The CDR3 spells CASRPSTGSNQPQHF. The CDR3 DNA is TGTGCCAGCAGACCCAGTACAGGGAGCAATCAGCCCCAGCATTTT.

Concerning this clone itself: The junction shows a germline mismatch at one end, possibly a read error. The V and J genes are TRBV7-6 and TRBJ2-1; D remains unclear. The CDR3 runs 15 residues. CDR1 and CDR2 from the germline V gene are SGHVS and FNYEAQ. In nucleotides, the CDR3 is TGTGCTAGCAGCTCCGGGCCGAGCTCCTACAATGAGCAGTTCTTC. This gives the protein CASSSGPSSYNEQFF.

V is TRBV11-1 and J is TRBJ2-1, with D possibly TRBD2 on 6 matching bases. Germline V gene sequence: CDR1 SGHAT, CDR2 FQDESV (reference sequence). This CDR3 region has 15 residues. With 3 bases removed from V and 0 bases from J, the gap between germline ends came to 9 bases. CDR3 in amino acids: CASSFLGGSYNEQFF. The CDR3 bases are TGTGCCAGCAGCTTTCTCGGGGGCTCCTACAATGAGCAGTTCTTC.

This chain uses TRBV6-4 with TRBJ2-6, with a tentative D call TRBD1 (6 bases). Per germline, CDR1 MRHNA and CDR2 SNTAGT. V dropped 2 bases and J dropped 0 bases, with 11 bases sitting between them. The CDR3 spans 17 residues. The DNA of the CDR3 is TGTGCCAGCAGTGACGCCGTGACAGGCTCTGGGGCCAACGTCCTGACTTTC. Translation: CASSDAVTGSGANVLTF.

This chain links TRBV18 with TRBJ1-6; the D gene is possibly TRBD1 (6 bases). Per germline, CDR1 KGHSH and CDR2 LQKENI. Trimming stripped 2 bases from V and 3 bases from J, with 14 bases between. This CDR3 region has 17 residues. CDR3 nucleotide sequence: TGTGCCAGCTCACCATCTCGGGGGGCAGGCTATAATTCACCCCTCCACTTT. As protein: CASSPSRGAGYNSPLHF.

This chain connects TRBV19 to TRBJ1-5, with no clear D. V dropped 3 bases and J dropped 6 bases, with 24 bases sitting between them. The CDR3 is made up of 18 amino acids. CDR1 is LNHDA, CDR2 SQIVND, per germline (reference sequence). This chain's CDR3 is CASSIGQEWSRAGQPQHF. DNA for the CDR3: TGTGCCAGTAGTATTGGGCAAGAGTGGTCTCGTGCGGGTCAGCCCCAGCATTTT.

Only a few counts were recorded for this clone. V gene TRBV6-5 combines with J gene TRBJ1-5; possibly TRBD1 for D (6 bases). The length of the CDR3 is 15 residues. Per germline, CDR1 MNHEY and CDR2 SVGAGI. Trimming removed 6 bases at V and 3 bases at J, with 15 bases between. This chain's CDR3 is CASSPPRGDNQPQHF. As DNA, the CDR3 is TGTGCCAGCAGCCCCCCCAGGGGCGACAATCAGCCCCAGCATTTT.

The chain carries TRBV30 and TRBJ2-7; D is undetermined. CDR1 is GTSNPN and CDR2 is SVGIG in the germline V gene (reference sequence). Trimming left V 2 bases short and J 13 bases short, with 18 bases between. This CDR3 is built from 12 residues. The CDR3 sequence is CAWSYGGDHLYF. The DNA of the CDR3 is TGTGCCTGGAGTTATGGTGGAGACCATCTCTACTTC. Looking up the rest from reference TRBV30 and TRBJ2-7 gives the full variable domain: SQTIHQWPATLVQPVGSPLSLECTVEGTSNPNLYWYRQAAGRGLQLLFYSVGIGQISSEVPQNLSASRPQDRQFILSSKKLLLSDSGFYLCAWSYGGDHLYFGPGTRLTVT.

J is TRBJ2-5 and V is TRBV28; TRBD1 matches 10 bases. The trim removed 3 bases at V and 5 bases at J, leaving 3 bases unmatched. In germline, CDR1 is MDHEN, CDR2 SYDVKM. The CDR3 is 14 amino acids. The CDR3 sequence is CASSFPTGGETQYF. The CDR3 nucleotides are TGTGCCAGCAGTTTCCCGACAGGGGGCGAGACCCAGTACTTC.

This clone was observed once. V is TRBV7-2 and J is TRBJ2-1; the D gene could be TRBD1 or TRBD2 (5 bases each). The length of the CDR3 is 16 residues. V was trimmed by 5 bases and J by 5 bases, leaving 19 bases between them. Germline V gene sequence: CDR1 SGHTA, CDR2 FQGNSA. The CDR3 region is CASSPRPGARNNEQFF. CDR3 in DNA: TGTGCCAGCAGCCCTAGGCCCGGGGCCAGGAACAATGAGCAGTTCTTC.

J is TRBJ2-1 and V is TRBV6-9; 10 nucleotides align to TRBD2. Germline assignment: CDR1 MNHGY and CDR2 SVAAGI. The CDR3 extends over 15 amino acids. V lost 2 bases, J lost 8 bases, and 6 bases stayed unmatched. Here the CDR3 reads CASSYASGRADEQFF. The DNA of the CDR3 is TGTGCCAGCAGTTATGCGAGCGGGAGGGCCGATGAGCAGTTCTTC.

The DNA for the CDR3 is TGTGCCAGCAGCTTAGGCGGAAACTATGGCTACACCTTC. Protein: CASSLGGNYGYTF. This chain uses TRBV7-2 with TRBJ1-2; the D is unclear. V lost 1 base and J 2 bases, leaving 5 bases between the germline ends. The CDR3 is 13 amino acids. Germline loops: CDR1 SGHTA, CDR2 FQGNSA. Full variable domain (outside the CDR3, taken from reference TRBV7-2 and TRBJ1-2): GAGVSQSPSNKVTEKGKDVELRCDPISGHTALYWYRQSLGQGLEFLIYFQGNSAPDKSGLPSDRFSAERTGGSVSTLTIQRTQQEDSAVYLCASSLGGNYGYTFGSGTRLTVV.

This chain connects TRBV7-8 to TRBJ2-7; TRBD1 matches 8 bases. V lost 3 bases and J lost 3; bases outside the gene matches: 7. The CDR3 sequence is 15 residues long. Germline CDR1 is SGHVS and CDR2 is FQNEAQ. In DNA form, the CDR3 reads TGTGCCAGCAGCTTTTCCGACAGGGGAAACTACGAGCAGTACTTC. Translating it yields CASSFSDRGNYEQYF.

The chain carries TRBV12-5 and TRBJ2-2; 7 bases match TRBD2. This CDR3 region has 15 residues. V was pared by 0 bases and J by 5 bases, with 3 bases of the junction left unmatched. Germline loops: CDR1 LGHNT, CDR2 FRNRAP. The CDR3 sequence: CASGLVLATTGELFF. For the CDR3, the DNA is TGTGCTAGTGGTTTGGTACTAGCGACGACCGGGGAGCTGTTTTTT.

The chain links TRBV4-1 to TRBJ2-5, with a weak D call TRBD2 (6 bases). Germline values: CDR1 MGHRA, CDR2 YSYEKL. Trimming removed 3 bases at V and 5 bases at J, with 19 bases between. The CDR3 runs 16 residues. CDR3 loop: CASSQDGSLSLETQYF. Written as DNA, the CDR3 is TGCGCCAGCAGCCAGGACGGGAGCCTATCTTTGGAGACCCAGTACTTC.

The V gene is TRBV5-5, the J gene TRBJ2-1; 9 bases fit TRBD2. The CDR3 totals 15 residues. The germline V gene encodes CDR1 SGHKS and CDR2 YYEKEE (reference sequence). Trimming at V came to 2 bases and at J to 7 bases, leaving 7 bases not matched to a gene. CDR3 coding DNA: TGTGCCAGCAGCTTAACGGGACTAGCATTTAATGAGCAGTTCTTC. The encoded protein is CASSLTGLAFNEQFF.

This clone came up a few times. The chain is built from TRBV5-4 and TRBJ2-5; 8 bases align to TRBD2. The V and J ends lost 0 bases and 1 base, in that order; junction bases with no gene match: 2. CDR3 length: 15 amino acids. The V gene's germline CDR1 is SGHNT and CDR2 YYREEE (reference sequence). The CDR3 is CASSLAGRAQETQYF. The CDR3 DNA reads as TGTGCCAGCAGCTTGGCCGGGAGGGCCCAAGAGACCCAGTACTTC.

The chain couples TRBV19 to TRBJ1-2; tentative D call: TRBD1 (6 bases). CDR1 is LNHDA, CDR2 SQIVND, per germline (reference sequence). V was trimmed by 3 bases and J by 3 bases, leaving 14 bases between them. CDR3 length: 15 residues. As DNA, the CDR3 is TGTGCCAGTAGTATCGCCGGGGGCGGTCACTATGGCTACACCTTC. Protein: CASSIAGGGHYGYTF.

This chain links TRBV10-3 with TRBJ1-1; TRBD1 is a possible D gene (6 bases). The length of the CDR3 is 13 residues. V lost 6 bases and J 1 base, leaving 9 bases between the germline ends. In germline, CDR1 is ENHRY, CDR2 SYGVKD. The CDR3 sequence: CAIRMGQNTEAFF. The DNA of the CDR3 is TGTGCCATCAGGATGGGACAGAACACTGAAGCTTTCTTT.

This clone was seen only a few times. For the CDR3, the DNA is TGTGCCAGCCGGGAGGGCGTCCTTACGGGGGAAGCTTTCTTT. Its protein is CASREGVLTGEAFF. The V call is TRBV16, the J call TRBJ1-1; the D is unclear. This CDR3 is 14 amino acids long. Trimming pared 8 bases from V and 8 bases from J, leaving 21 bases between. Germline-derived CDR1 and CDR2 are KGHSY and FQNENV. Complete variable domain (other parts from reference TRBV16 and TRBJ1-1): GEEVAQTPKHLVRGEGQKAKLYCAPIKGHSYVFWYQQVLKNEFKFLISFQNENVFDETGMPKERFSAKCLPNSPCSLEIQATKLEDSAVYFCASREGVLTGEAFFGQGTRLTVV.